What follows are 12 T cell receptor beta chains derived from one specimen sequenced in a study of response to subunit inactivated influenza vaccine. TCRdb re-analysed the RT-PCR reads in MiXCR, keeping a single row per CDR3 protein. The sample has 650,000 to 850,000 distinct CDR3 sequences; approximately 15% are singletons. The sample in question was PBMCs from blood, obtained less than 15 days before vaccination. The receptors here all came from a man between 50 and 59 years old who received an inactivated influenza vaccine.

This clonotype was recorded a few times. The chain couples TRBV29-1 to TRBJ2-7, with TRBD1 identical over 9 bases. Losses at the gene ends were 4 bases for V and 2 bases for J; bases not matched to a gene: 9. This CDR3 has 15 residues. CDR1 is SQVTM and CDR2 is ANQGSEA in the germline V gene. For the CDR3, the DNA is TGCAGCGTTGTAGTAATGGGACAGGGAGCCTACGAGCAGTACTTC. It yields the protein CSVVVMGQGAYEQYF.

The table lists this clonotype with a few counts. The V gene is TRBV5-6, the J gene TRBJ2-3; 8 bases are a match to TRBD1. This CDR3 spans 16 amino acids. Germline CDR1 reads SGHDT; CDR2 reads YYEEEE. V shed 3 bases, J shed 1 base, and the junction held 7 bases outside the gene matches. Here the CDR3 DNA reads TGTGCCAGCAGCTCTCAACAGGGGGGAGGCACAGATACGCAGTATTTT. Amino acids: CASSSQQGGGTDTQYF.

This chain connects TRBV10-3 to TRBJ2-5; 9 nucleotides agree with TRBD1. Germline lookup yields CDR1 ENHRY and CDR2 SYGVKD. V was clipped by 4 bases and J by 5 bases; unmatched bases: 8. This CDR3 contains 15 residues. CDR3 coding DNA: TGTGCCATCAGTGTGCCGGGACAGGGAATGGAGACCCAGTACTTC. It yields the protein CAISVPGQGMETQYF.

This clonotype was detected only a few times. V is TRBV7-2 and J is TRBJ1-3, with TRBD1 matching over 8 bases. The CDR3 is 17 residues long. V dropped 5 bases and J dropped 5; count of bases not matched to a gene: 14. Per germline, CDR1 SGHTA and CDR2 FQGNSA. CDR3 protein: CASSQFLGQGMRNTIYF. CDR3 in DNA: TGTGCCAGCAGCCAATTTCTCGGACAGGGAATGAGAAACACCATATATTTT.

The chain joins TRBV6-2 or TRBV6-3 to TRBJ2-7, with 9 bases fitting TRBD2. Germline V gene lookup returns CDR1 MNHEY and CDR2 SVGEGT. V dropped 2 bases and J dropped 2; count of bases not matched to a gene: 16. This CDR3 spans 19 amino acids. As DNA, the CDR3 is TGTGCCAGCAGTTACGCGCCGACCATAGCGGGGGTCCTGACCTACGAGCAGTACTTC. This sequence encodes CASSYAPTIAGVLTYEQYF.

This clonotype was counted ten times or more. The CDR3 DNA is TGTGCCAGCAGCCAAGACGGACGAGGCTACACCTTC. It specifies CASSQDGRGYTF. This chain links TRBV14 with TRBJ1-2; D is ambiguous. This CDR3 contains 12 residues. V was clipped by 0 bases and J by 8 bases, with 7 bases between them. CDR1 and CDR2 (germline): SGHDN, FVKESK.

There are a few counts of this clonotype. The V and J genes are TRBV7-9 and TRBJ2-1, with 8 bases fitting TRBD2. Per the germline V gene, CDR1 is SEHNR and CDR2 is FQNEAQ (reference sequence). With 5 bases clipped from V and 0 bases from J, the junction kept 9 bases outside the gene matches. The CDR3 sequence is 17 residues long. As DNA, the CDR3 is TGTGCCAGCAGCGCAGGACCGGGGGGGGCCTCCTACAATGAGCAGTTCTTC. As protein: CASSAGPGGASYNEQFF. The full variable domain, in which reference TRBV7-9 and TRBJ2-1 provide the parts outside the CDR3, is DTGVSQNPRHKITKRGQNVTFRCDPISEHNRLYWYRQTLGQGPEFLTYFQNEAQLEKSRLLSDRFSAERPKGSFSTLEIQRTEQGDSAMYLCASSAGPGGASYNEQFFGPGTRLTVL.

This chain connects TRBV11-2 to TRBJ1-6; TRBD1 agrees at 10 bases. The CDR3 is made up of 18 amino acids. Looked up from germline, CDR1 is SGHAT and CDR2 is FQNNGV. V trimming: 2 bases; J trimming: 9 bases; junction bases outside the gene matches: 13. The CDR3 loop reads CASSLRGQGPFHGSPLHF. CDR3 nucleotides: TGTGCCAGCAGCTTAAGGGGACAGGGGCCTTTCCACGGTTCACCCCTCCACTTT.

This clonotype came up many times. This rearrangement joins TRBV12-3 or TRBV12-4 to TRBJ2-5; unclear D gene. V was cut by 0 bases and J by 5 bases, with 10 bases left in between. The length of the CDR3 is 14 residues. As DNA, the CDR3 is TGTGCCAGCAGTTTAGCCGGCCAGTCGGAGACCCAGTACTTC. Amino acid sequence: CASSLAGQSETQYF.

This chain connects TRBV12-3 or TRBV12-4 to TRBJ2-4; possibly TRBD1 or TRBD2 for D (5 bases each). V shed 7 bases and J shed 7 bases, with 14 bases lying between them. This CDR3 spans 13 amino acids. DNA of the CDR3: TGTGCCAGCACCGGGACCCGAGGGAACATTCAGTACTTC. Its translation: CASTGTRGNIQYF.

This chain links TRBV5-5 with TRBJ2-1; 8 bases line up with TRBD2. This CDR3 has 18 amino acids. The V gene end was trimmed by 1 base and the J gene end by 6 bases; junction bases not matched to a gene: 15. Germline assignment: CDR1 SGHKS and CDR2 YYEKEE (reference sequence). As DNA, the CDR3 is TGTGCCAGCAGCTTGATCGATATATTATGGCTAGCGGGCAATGAGCAGTTCTTC. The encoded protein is CASSLIDILWLAGNEQFF.

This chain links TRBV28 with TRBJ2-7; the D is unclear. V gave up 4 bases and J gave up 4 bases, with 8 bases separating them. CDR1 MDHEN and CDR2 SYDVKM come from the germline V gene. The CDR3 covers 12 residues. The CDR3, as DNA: TGTGCCAGCAGTTCGTTATGGTACGAGCAGTACTTC. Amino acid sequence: CASSSLWYEQYF. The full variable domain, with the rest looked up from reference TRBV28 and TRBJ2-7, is DVKVTQSSRYLVKRTGEKVFLECVQDMDHENMFWYRQDPGLGLRLIYFSYDVKMKEKGDIPEGYSVSREKKERFSLILESASTNQTSMYLCASSSLWYEQYFGPGTRLTVT.